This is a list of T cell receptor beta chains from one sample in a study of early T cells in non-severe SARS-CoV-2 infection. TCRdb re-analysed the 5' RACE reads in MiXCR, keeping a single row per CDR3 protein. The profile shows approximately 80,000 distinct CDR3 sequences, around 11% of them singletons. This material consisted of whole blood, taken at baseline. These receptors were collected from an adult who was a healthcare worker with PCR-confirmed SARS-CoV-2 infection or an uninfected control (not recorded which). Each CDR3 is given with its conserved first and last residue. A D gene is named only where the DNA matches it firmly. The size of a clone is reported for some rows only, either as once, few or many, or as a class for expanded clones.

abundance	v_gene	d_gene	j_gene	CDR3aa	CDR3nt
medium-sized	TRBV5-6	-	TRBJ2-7	CASSFRADRSYEQYF	TGTGCCAGCAGCTTCCGCGCCGACAGATCCTACGAGCAGTACTTC
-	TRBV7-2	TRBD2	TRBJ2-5	CASSSGRGRSETQYF	TGTGCCAGCAGCTCGGGGAGGGGAAGGTCGGAGACCCAGTACTTC
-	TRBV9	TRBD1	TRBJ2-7	CASSVRDRDGEQYF	TGTGCCAGCAGCGTCCGGGACAGGGACGGCGAGCAGTACTTC
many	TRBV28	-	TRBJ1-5	CASLGGHSNQPQHF	TGTGCCAGCCTGGGGGGGCATAGCAATCAGCCCCAGCATTTT
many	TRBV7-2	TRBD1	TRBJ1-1	CATQGGLVNTEAFF	TGTGCCACCCAGGGGGGCTTAGTGAACACTGAAGCTTTCTTT
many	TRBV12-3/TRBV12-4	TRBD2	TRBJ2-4	CASSSIPGLAAKNIQYF	TGTGCCAGCAGCTCTATACCGGGACTAGCAGCCAAAAACATTCAGTACTTC
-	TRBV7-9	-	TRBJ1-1	CASSPNPGLREAFF	TGTGCCAGCAGCCCTAATCCGGGCCTACGTGAAGCTTTCTTT
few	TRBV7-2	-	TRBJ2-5	CASSPSLSPLEGGHF	TGTGCCAGCAGCCCCTCCCTAAGCCCCTTAGAAGGGGGTCACTTC
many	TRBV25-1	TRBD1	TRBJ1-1	CASSEYILSGQGKTEAFF	TGTGCCAGCAGTGAATATATTCTTTCGGGACAGGGGAAGACTGAAGCTTTCTTT
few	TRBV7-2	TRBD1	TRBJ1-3	CASSRLGQGAGNTIYF	TGTGCCAGCAGCCGGTTGGGACAGGGGGCTGGAAACACCATATATTTT
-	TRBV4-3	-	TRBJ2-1	CASSQVGAGEQFF	TGCGCCAGCAGCCAAGTGGGGGCAGGTGAGCAGTTCTTC
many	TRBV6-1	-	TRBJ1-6	CASVLPKVGNINSPLHF	TGTGCCAGCGTTTTGCCAAAGGTTGGGAATATTAATTCACCCCTCCACTTT
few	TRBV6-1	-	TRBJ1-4	CASKFEPTGGTNEKLFF	TGTGCCAGCAAATTTGAGCCTACCGGTGGAACTAATGAAAAACTGTTTTTT
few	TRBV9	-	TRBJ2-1	CASSVEMGGEQFF	TGTGCCAGCAGCGTAGAGATGGGGGGCGAGCAGTTCTTC